This T cell receptor beta chain was observed in a study of T-cell reconstitution after alpha-beta-depleted transplantation in children. Trimming cost V 6 bases and J 5 bases, with 13 bases left between them. In germline, CDR1 is KGHSH, CDR2 LQKENI. The CDR3 is 13 residues long. The TCRbeta library was prepared with unique molecular identifiers. TCRdb re-called the PCR reads with MiXCR, one entry per CDR3 protein. The sample includes about 640,000 distinct CDR3 sequences, under 15% of them seen just once. The chain is built from TRBV18 and TRBJ2-5; D gene ambiguous. Here the sequenced sample was PBMCs, mostly from graft donor cells, taken 360 days after TCRalphabeta/CD19-depleted stem cell transplant. This receptor was taken from a male patient younger than 18 who had a stem cell transplant for acute myeloid leukemia, so the T cells may come from the graft donor. The CDR3 loop is CASSFSGRETQYF. CDR3 in DNA: TGTGCCAGCTCGTTCTCCGGGCGGGAGACCCAGTACTTC.